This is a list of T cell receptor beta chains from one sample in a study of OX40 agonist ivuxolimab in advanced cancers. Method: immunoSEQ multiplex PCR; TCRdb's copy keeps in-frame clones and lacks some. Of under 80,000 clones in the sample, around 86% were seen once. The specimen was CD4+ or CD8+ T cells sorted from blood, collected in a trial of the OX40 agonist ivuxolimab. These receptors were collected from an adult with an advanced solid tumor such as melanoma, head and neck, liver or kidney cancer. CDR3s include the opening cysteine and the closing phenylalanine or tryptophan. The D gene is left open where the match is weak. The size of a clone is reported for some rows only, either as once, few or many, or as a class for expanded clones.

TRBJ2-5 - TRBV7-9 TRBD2 TGTGCCAGCAGCTTAAGAGTACCGGGGGGGCACGAGACCCAGTACTTC CASSLRVPGGHETQYF
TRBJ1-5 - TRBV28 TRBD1 TGTGCCAGCAGTTCCGGACAGGGCAATCAGCCCCAGCATTTT CASSSGQGNQPQHF
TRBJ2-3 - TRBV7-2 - TGTGCCAGCAGCTTAACCAGACAGGCAGATACGCAGTATTTT CASSLTRQADTQYF
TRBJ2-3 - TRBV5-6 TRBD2 TGTGCCAGCAGCCCGGAGGCTAGCGGGGGGTATCGGACAGATACGCAGTATTTT CASSPEASGGYRTDTQYF
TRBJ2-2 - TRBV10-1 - TGCGCCAGTACCGGCCCCAACACCGGGGAGCTGTTTTTT CASTGPNTGELFF
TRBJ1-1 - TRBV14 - TGTGCCAGCAGCCAGGGGTCCAGGAACACTGAAGCTTTCTTT CASSQGSRNTEAFF
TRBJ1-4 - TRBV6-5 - TGTGCCAGCAGCCGGGGGGGGGAAAAACTGTTTTTT CASSRGGEKLFF
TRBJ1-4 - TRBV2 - TGTGCCAGCAGTGGAGGGTACCGGGGAAAACTGTTTTTT CASSGGYRGKLFF
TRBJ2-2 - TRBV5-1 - TGCGCCAGCAGATGGACTGCTCAGGGCGGGGAGCTGTTTTTT CASRWTAQGGELFF
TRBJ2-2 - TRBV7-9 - TGTGCCAGCAGCGTGACCACGGGGGCTAACACCGGGGAGCTGTTTTTT CASSVTTGANTGELFF
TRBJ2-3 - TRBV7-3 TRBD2 TGTGCCAGCAGCCGGAGTAGCGGGAGTGGTACAGATACGCAGTATTTT CASSRSSGSGTDTQYF
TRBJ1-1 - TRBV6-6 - TGTGCCAGCAGTTACGGGGCAGCCCCTGAAGCTTTCTTT CASSYGAAPEAFF
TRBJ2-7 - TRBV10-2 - TGCGCCAGCGCCTGGAGGAGGGACGAGCAGTACTTC CASAWRRDEQYF
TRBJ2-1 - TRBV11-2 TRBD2 TGTGCCAGCAGCTTTGTGATGCGACTAGCCAGCTCCTACAATGAGCAGTTCTTC CASSFVMRLASSYNEQFF
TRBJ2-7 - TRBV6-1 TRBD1 TGTGCCAGCTGGACAGGGGGCTCCTACGAGCAGTACTTC CASWTGGSYEQYF
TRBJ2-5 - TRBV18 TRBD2 TGTGCCAGCTCACCACGGCGGGGGGAAGCCATACAAGAGACCCAGTACTTC CASSPRRGEAIQETQYF
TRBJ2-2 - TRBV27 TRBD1 TGTGCCAGCAGAGCGGGGACAGGGAGGCCCGGGGAGCTGTTTTTT CASRAGTGRPGELFF
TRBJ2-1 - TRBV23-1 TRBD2 TGCGCCAGCAGTCCCTCGGGGCTGAGAGCGGGGAAGTTCTTC CASSPSGLRAGKFF
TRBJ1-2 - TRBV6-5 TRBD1 TGTGCCAGCAGTTACTCAGGGGGCATCGGTGGCTACACCTTC CASSYSGGIGGYTF
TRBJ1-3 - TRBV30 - TGTGCCTGGACGGGGTCTGGAAACACCATATATTTT CAWTGSGNTIYF
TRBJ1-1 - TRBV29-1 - TGCAGCTGGGGGAAGGTGAACACTGAAGCTTTCTTT CSWGKVNTEAFF
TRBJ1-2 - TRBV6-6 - TGTGCCAGCAATACAAGACTAGATGGCTACACCTTC CASNTRLDGYTF
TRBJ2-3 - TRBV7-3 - TGTGCCAGCAGCTTAAAGTACTCTGGCACAGATACGCAGTATTTT CASSLKYSGTDTQYF
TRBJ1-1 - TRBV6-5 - TGTGCCAGCAGTTACCTGTCCACCGGGGCTTTCTTT CASSYLSTGAFF
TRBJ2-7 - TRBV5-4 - TGTGCCAGCAGCTTCTCAGGACTTTACTCCTACGAGCAGTACTTC CASSFSGLYSYEQYF
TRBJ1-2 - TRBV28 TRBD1 TGTGCCAGCAGTTTACGCCGGGACAGGGGGCGCTATGGCTACACCTTC CASSLRRDRGRYGYTF
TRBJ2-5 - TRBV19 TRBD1 TGTGCCAGTAGTTCCACAGGGGGCGCCTTGACCCAGTACTTC CASSSTGGALTQYF
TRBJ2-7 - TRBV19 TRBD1 TGTGCCAGCTCCACTAAGGGACAGGGTTACGAGCAGTACTTC CASSTKGQGYEQYF
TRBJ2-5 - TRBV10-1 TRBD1 TGCGCCTGCACGACAGGGGTAGAGACCCAGTACTTC CACTTGVETQYF
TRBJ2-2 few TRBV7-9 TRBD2 TGTGCCAGCAGCCCCCCTAGCGGGAGGGCTTCCGGGGAGCTGTTTTTT CASSPPSGRASGELFF
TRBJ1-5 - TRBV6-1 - TGTGCCAGCACGTGGAGACTAAATCAGCCCCAGCATTTT CASTWRLNQPQHF
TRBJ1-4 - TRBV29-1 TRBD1 TGCAGCGTTGAAGATCTGTCAGGGGACAGCGGTGAAAAACTGTTTTTT CSVEDLSGDSGEKLFF
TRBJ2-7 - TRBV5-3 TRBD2 TGTGCCAGAAGCTTGGAACCTCGGGGGGAACCCTACGAGCAGTACTTC CARSLEPRGEPYEQYF
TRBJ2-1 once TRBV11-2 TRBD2 TGTGCCAGCAGCCCGTCTAGCGGGGGGGCCTTTGGTGAGCAGTTCTTC CASSPSSGGAFGEQFF